The 30 T cell receptor beta chains in this list originate from one sample, sequenced in a study of blood T cell repertoires in COVID-19. TCRdb's copy holds only in-frame clones and misses some; the assay was immunoSEQ multiplex PCR. The data contain some 69,000 clones, over 70% of them singletons. Sequencing used peripheral blood. All receptors come from a man in his sixties with acute or convalescent COVID-19.

This chain's CDR3 is CASSYRGRDNEQFF. The CDR3 region has the DNA TGTGCCAGCAGTTACAGAGGCAGAGACAATGAGCAGTTCTTC. V gene TRBV6-2 or TRBV6-3 combines with J gene TRBJ2-1; unclear D gene. V lost 2 bases, J lost 5 bases, and 10 bases lay in between. This CDR3 contains 14 residues. Germline-derived CDR1 and CDR2 are MNHEY and SVGEGT.

This chain joins TRBV5-6 and TRBJ2-1; a possible D gene is TRBD2 (6 bases). The V and J ends lost 2 bases and 5 bases respectively, with 11 bases between them. Germline CDR1 and CDR2: SGHDT and YYEEEE. CDR3 size: 14 residues. The CDR3 loop is CASSLLGGNNEQFF. The DNA of the CDR3 is TGTGCCAGCAGCTTACTCGGGGGAAACAATGAGCAGTTCTTC.

The chain carries TRBV28 and TRBJ1-3; D uncertain. V was clipped by 2 bases and J by 0 bases, with 5 bases between them. Germline assignment: CDR1 MDHEN and CDR2 SYDVKM. The length of the CDR3 is 14 residues. The CDR3 loop is CASSLPRSGNTIYF. The CDR3 DNA reads TGTGCCAGCAGTTTACCGCGCTCTGGAAACACCATATATTTT.

CDR3 DNA: TGCGCCAGCAGGTACACCGGGACAGGGGTAGGCGGCTACACCTTC. Translation gives CASRYTGTGVGGYTF. The rearrangement joins TRBV5-1 to TRBJ1-2; 10 bases fit TRBD1. V trimming: 5 bases; J trimming: 8 bases; junction bases outside the gene matches: 12. The CDR3 length is 15 residues. CDR1 and CDR2 (germline): SGHRS, YFSETQ.

V and J are TRBV10-1 and TRBJ1-1; no reliable D call. The CDR3 spans 13 residues. The germline V gene has CDR1 WNHNN and CDR2 SYGVQD (reference sequence). The V and J ends lost 4 bases and 1 base respectively, with 7 bases between them. The CDR3 DNA reads as TGCGCCAGCAGTGTAACTGAGAACACTGAAGCTTTCTTT. This encodes CASSVTENTEAFF.

This rearrangement joins TRBV5-6 to TRBJ1-3; 9 bases line up with TRBD1. The germline V gene has CDR1 SGHDT and CDR2 YYEEEE. This CDR3 contains 17 residues. J gave up 2 bases and V 4 bases, and 10 bases lay outside the gene matches. CDR3 bases: TGTGCCAGCAGCGCGCTGGACAGGGGAGGGACTGGAAACACCATATATTTT. Translating gives CASSALDRGGTGNTIYF.

CDR3: CASSLAGGRYEQYF. The CDR3 coding sequence is TGTGCCAGCAGCTTGGCGGGGGGGCGGTACGAGCAGTACTTC. The rearrangement joins TRBV7-2 to TRBJ2-7, with 9 bases identical to TRBD2. This CDR3 is built from 14 residues. The trim removed 3 bases at V and 4 bases at J, leaving 4 bases unmatched. Germline values: CDR1 SGHTA, CDR2 FQGNSA.

The chain carries TRBV7-9 and TRBJ2-2; D unclear. Trimming cost V 5 bases and J 3 bases, with 19 bases left between them. CDR3 length: 17 amino acids. CDR1 SEHNR and CDR2 FQNEAQ come from the germline V gene (reference sequence). The DNA for the CDR3 is TGTGCCAGCAGCCTAGACGAGCTTGAGTTGGACACCGGGGAGCTGTTTTTT. It specifies CASSLDELELDTGELFF.

The chain is built from TRBV7-8 and TRBJ2-5, with 9 nucleotides matching TRBD1. The CDR3 is 16 amino acids. V was pared by 5 bases and J by 1 base, with 8 bases of the junction left unmatched. Germline lookup yields CDR1 SGHVS and CDR2 FQNEAQ. The CDR3 loop reads CASSIRTGVTQETQYF. Here the CDR3 DNA reads TGTGCCAGCAGCATCAGGACAGGGGTGACCCAAGAGACCCAGTACTTC.

The chain is built from TRBV7-9 and TRBJ1-3; D ambiguous. CDR3 length equals 15 residues. The V gene's germline CDR1 is SEHNR and CDR2 FQNEAQ (reference sequence). The germline V and J ends were trimmed by 5 bases and 3 bases, with 14 bases remaining between them. The CDR3: CASSPLGAIGNTIYF. CDR3 DNA sequence: TGTGCCAGCAGCCCCCTAGGAGCGATTGGAAACACCATATATTTT.

The V call is TRBV10-1, the J call TRBJ2-5, with a weak D call TRBD1 (7 bases). Trimming took 6 bases from V and 2 from J, leaving 10 bases between them. In germline, CDR1 is WNHNN, CDR2 SYGVQD (reference sequence). This CDR3 comprises 13 residues. The CDR3 DNA reads TGCGCCAGCAGCTCAGGGGGGCAAGAGACCCAGTACTTC. This codes for CASSSGGQETQYF.

The rearrangement joins TRBV30 to TRBJ2-1; a possible D gene is TRBD2 (5 bases). The CDR3 totals 15 residues. Trimming left V 3 bases short and J 2 bases short, with 14 bases between. Looked up from germline, CDR1 is GTSNPN and CDR2 is SVGIG (reference sequence). The DNA of the CDR3 is TGTGCCTGGAGCCGGATGGCTAGCACCTACAATGAGCAGTTCTTC. It specifies CAWSRMASTYNEQFF. Full variable domain (outside the CDR3, taken from reference TRBV30 and TRBJ2-1): SQTIHQWPATLVQPVGSPLSLECTVEGTSNPNLYWYRQAAGRGLQLLFYSVGIGQISSEVPQNLSASRPQDRQFILSSKKLLLSDSGFYLCAWSRMASTYNEQFFGPGTRLTVL.

The chain combines TRBV5-4 with TRBJ2-2; 13 nucleotides match TRBD2. CDR3 size: 19 residues. Germline V gene lookup returns CDR1 SGHNT and CDR2 YYREEE (reference sequence). The J segment lost 6 bases and the V segment lost 4 bases, leaving 15 bases of the junction unmatched. The CDR3 is CASSDATSGGAGFSGELFF. The CDR3 DNA follows: TGTGCCAGCAGCGACGCCACTAGCGGGGGGGCCGGTTTTTCCGGGGAGCTGTTTTTT.

A few counts support this clone. V usage is TRBV14 and J usage is TRBJ1-2; D is unresolved. CDR3 length equals 13 residues. From germline, CDR1 is SGHDN and CDR2 FVKESK. V dropped 0 bases and J dropped 7 bases, with 9 bases sitting between them. The DNA for the CDR3 is TGTGCCAGCAGCCAAGAGGGAGTAGCTGGCTACACCTTC. Its protein product is CASSQEGVAGYTF.

The chain links TRBV20-1 to TRBJ2-7; no clear D gene. The V gene lost 2 bases and the J gene lost 4 bases, with 6 bases spanning the gap. The CDR3 length is 11 residues. Per germline, CDR1 DFQATT and CDR2 SNEGSKA (reference sequence). CDR3 sequence (DNA): TGCAGTGCTAGAATGGCTTACGAGCAGTACTTC. Translation gives CSARMAYEQYF.

The gene calls are TRBV18 and TRBJ2-5; the D gene is possibly TRBD1 (6 bases). Germline V gene lookup returns CDR1 KGHSH and CDR2 LQKENI. The CDR3 is made up of 15 amino acids. V shed 0 bases and J shed 4 bases, with 12 bases lying between them. The CDR3 is CASSPPGATGETQYF. CDR3 DNA sequence: TGTGCCAGCTCACCACCGGGGGCCACGGGAGAGACCCAGTACTTC.

CDR3 loop: CASRESRGSGNTIYF. CDR3 coding DNA: TGTGCCAGCAGGGAGAGCAGGGGCTCTGGAAACACCATATATTTT. The chain recombines TRBV28 with TRBJ1-3, with D maybe TRBD1 (6 bases). From germline, CDR1 is MDHEN and CDR2 SYDVKM. This CDR3 spans 15 amino acids. V was clipped by 6 bases and J by 0 bases, with 12 bases between them.

The J gene is TRBJ2-5, the V gene TRBV29-1; TRBD1 agrees at 9 bases. This CDR3 is 12 amino acids long. CDR1 is SQVTM and CDR2 is ANQGSEA in the germline V gene. The V segment lost 8 bases and the J segment 7 bases; nucleotides outside the gene matches: 8. CDR3 bases: TGCAGCACCCGGACAGGGGAGTCGACCCAGTACTTC. This sequence encodes CSTRTGESTQYF.

The chain uses TRBV28 and TRBJ1-3, with a weak D call TRBD1 (5 bases). The germline V and J ends were trimmed by 7 bases and 8 bases, with 12 bases remaining between them. There are 12 residues in the CDR3. The V gene's germline CDR1 is MDHEN and CDR2 SYDVKM. The CDR3 coding sequence is TGTGCCAGCATCTCTCAGGGTTACACCATATATTTT. Translated: CASISQGYTIYF.

The gene calls are TRBV6-1 and TRBJ2-3; tentative D call: TRBD1 (7 bases). Per germline, CDR1 MNHNS and CDR2 SASEGT. This CDR3 spans 15 amino acids. With 2 bases removed from V and 1 base from J, the gap between germline ends came to 10 bases. Written as DNA, the CDR3 is TGTGCCAGCAGTGAACCCAGGGGGGGCACAGATACGCAGTATTTT. Encoded protein: CASSEPRGGTDTQYF.

This clone was seen only a few times. The rearrangement uses TRBV18 and TRBJ1-2; the match to TRBD1 covers 10 bases. There are 14 residues in the CDR3. CDR1 and CDR2 (germline): KGHSH, LQKENI. V dropped 5 bases and J dropped 4; count of bases not matched to a gene: 4. The CDR3 bases are TGTGCCAGCTCAGCGGACAGGGGGTCCTATGGCTACACCTTC. It codes for CASSADRGSYGYTF.

This clone was seen once. The gene calls are TRBV3-1 (or the pseudogene TRBV3-2) and TRBJ1-2; D ambiguous. Germline-derived CDR1 and CDR2 are LGHDT and YNNKEL (reference sequence). The V end lost 6 bases, the J end lost 4 bases, and 12 bases lay between the germline ends. CDR3 length: 13 amino acids. CDR3 loop: CASSPLSGYGYTF. The CDR3 coding sequence is TGTGCCAGCAGTCCCTTATCGGGCTATGGCTACACCTTC.

This clone showed up just once. The rearrangement joins TRBV3-1 (or the pseudogene TRBV3-2) to TRBJ1-1; D remains ambiguous. The germline V gene encodes CDR1 LGHDT and CDR2 YNNKEL (reference sequence). The CDR3 consists of 12 residues. V dropped 4 bases and J dropped 4 bases, with 7 bases sitting between them. CDR3 in amino acids: CASSPYATEAFF. CDR3 in DNA: TGTGCCAGCAGCCCCTATGCCACTGAAGCTTTCTTT.

This sequence joins TRBV9 and TRBJ2-7, with 12 bases matching TRBD2. J gave up 2 bases and V 4 bases, and 4 bases lay outside the gene matches. Per germline, CDR1 SGDLS and CDR2 YYNGEE. This CDR3 has 15 amino acids. CDR3 nucleotides: TGTGCCAGCAGCCTCGGACTAGCGGGAACCTACGAGCAGTACTTC. Protein sequence: CASSLGLAGTYEQYF.

This clone came up a few times. The gene calls are TRBV19 and TRBJ1-2; no firm D call. V was clipped by 1 base and J by 4 bases, with 13 bases between them. CDR3 length: 15 amino acids. Germline V gene sequence: CDR1 LNHDA, CDR2 SQIVND (reference sequence). The CDR3 coding sequence is TGTGCCAGTAGTATAGCCAGGCCGGGAGGCTATGGCTACACCTTC. It encodes CASSIARPGGYGYTF.

The chain employs TRBV5-4 and TRBJ1-1, with D maybe TRBD1 (6 bases). The V gene's germline CDR1 is SGHNT and CDR2 YYREEE (reference sequence). CDR3 length: 15 residues. Deletions cut 5 bases from V and 1 base from J, with 15 bases between. The CDR3, as DNA: TGTGCCAGCAGGGGCAGGGGAAGCTCGAACACTGAAGCTTTCTTT. As protein: CASRGRGSSNTEAFF.

The table lists this clone with a few counts. CDR3 sequence reads: CASTANNQPQHF. In DNA form, the CDR3 reads TGTGCCAGCACCGCGAACAATCAGCCCCAGCATTTT. The V and J genes are TRBV7-9 and TRBJ1-5, with no clear D. With 7 bases removed from V and 3 bases from J, the gap between germline ends came to 7 bases. This CDR3 has 12 amino acids. Germline V gene data show CDR1 as SEHNR and CDR2 as FQNEAQ (reference sequence).

The V call is TRBV5-8, the J call TRBJ2-3, with a weak D call TRBD1 (6 bases). This CDR3 has 15 amino acids. V gave up 5 bases and J gave up 3 bases, with 16 bases separating them. Looked up from germline, CDR1 is SGHTS and CDR2 is YDEGEE. The CDR3 loop is CASSSPGHPTDTQYF. DNA of the CDR3: TGTGCCAGCAGTTCTCCGGGACACCCAACAGATACGCAGTATTTT.

This rearrangement joins TRBV20-1 to TRBJ1-4; D remains unclear. V lost 3 bases and J lost 0, with 11 bases in between. This CDR3 has 15 residues. Germline assignment: CDR1 DFQATT and CDR2 SNEGSKA (reference sequence). In DNA, the CDR3 is TGCAGTGCTAGTGTTGGTACAGCAACTAATGAAAAACTGTTTTTT. It yields the protein CSASVGTATNEKLFF.

The V and J genes are TRBV10-3 and TRBJ2-1; 8 bases match TRBD2. From germline, CDR1 is ENHRY and CDR2 SYGVKD. The CDR3 contains 16 residues. Unmatched junction bases numbered 4, after V lost 0 bases and J lost 3 bases. CDR3 residues: CAISESRGGLYNEQFF. Written as DNA, the CDR3 is TGTGCCATCAGTGAGTCTCGGGGGGGCCTCTACAATGAGCAGTTCTTC.